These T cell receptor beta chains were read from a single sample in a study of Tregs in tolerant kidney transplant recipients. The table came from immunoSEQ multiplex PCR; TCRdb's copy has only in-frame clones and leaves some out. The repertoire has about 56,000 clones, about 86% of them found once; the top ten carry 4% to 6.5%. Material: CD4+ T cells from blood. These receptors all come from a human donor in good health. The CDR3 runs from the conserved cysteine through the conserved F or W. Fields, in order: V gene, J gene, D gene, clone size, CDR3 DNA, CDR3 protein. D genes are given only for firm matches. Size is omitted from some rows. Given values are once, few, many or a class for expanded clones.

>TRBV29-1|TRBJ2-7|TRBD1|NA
TGCAGCGTTGAGGGCGGGACAGGGAACTACGAGCAGTACTTC
CSVEGGTGNYEQYF
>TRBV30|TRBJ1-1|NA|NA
TGTGCCTGGAAGGGGCAACGGGACACTGAAGCTTTCTTT
CAWKGQRDTEAFF
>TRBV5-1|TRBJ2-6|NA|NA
TGCGCCAGCAGCGGGAGCTCTGGGGCCAACGTCCTGACTTTC
CASSGSSGANVLTF
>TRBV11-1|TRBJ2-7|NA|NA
TGTGCCAGCAGCTCGGAAGGGACCTACGAGCAGTACTTC
CASSSEGTYEQYF
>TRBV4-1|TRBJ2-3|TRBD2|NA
TGCGCCAGCAGCCTCGGGCTAGCGGGCACAGATACGCAGTATTTT
CASSLGLAGTDTQYF
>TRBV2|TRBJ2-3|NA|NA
TGTGCCACAGAAGAGGGAGTTGCAGATACGCAGTATTTT
CATEEGVADTQYF
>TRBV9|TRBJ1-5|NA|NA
TGTGCCAGCAGCCCAAGGGGACAAAGCAATCAGCCCCAGCATTTT
CASSPRGQSNQPQHF
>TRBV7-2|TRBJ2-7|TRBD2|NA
TGTGCCAGCAGCTTAGTAGCGGGGGTAGGTCACGAGCAGTACTTC
CASSLVAGVGHEQYF
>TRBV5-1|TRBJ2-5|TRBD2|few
TGCGCCAGCAGCTTGGGGCTAGCGGTAGAGACCCAGTACTTC
CASSLGLAVETQYF
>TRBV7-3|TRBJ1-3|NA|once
TGTGCCAGCAGCTTACAGGCTGGCTCTGGAAACACCATATATTTT
CASSLQAGSGNTIYF
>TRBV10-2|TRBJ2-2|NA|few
TGCGCCAGCAGTTTACTAGCCACCTCGAACACCGGGGAGCTGTTTTTT
CASSLLATSNTGELFF
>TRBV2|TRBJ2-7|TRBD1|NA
TGTGCCAGCAGTTGGGGTAACAGGGGATCTGGCTACGAGCAGTACTTC
CASSWGNRGSGYEQYF
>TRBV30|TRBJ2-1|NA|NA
TGTGCCTGGAGCCAAAAGTTCTTC
CAWSQKFF
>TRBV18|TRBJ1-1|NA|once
TGTGCCAGCTCACCTGTCCCCCCCGGAGCTTTCTTT
CASSPVPPGAFF
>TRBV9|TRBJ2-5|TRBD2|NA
TGTGCCAGCAGCGTAGATGCGGGAGGGCGGGAGACCCAGTACTTC
CASSVDAGGRETQYF
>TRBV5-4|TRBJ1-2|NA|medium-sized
TGTGCCAGCAGCTTGGAGGGAAACTATGGCTACACCTTC
CASSLEGNYGYTF
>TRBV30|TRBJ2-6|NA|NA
TGTGCCTGGACGGCCCTCGAACGGGCCAACGTCCTGACTTTC
CAWTALERANVLTF
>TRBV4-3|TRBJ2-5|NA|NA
TGCGCCAGCAGCCAAGACGGCGAAGTACAAGAGACCCAGTACTTC
CASSQDGEVQETQYF
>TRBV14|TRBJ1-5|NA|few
TGTGCCAGCAGCCAGTCAAGAGGGCAGCCCCAGCATTTT
CASSQSRGQPQHF
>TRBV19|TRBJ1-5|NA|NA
TGTGCCAGTAGTATTAACGCCCAGGGAAGGGGCAATCAGCCCCAGCATTTT
CASSINAQGRGNQPQHF
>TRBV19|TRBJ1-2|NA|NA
TGTGCCAGTGGAGAGGGGATCCGAGGCTTTTGGGGAGGCTACACCTTC
CASGEGIRGFWGGYTF
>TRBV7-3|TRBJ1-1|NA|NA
TGTGCCAGCAGCTTACGCCCGGGGATGGAAGCTTTCTTT
CASSLRPGMEAFF
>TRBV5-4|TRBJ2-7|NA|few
TGTGCCAGCAGCGTTGGTGGGGCCAACGAGCAGTACTTC
CASSVGGANEQYF
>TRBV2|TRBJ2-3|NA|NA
TGTGCCAGCACGTCGCGGCAGTCCACAGATACGCAGTATTTT
CASTSRQSTDTQYF
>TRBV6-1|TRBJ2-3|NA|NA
TGTGCCAGCAGAGGGGGGGGCCTTAGTGGAGATACGCAGTATTTT
CASRGGGLSGDTQYF
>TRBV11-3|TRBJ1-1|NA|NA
TGTGCCAGCAGCTTAGGGGGAGAAGCTTTCTTT
CASSLGGEAFF
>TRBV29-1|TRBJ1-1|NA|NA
TGCAGCGTTGAAAGGCAGGGCAGAGTGTCTGAAGCTTTCTTT
CSVERQGRVSEAFF
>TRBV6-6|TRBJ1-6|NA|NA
TGTGCCAGCAGTTACCGGGGGGCCAATTCACCCCTCCACTTT
CASSYRGANSPLHF
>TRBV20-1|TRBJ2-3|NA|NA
TGCAGTGCTAGAGTTGCAGATACGCAGTATTTT
CSARVADTQYF
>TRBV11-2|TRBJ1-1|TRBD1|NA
TGTGCCAGCAGCCACTACAGGGGTCAGAACACTGAAGCTTTCTTT
CASSHYRGQNTEAFF
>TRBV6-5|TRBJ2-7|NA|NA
TGTGCCAGCAGCGGGGGACAGTACTACGAGCAGTACTTC
CASSGGQYYEQYF
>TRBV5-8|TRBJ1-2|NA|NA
TGTGCCAGCAGCTTGACAGAGCTTAACTATGGCTACACCTTC
CASSLTELNYGYTF
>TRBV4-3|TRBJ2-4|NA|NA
TGCGCCAGCAGCCAAGAAGGGAACATTCAGTACTTC
CASSQEGNIQYF
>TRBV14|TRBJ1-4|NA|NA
TGTGCCAGCAGTCACCATTACCGCCGGGTAAAGGATGAAAAACTGTTTTTT
CASSHHYRRVKDEKLFF
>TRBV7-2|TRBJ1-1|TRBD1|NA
TGTGCCAGCAGCTTTAAGGGACAGCTGATGAACACTGAAGCTTTCTTT
CASSFKGQLMNTEAFF
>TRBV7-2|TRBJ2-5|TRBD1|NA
TGTGCCAGCAGGCCAAACAGGGGGCAAGAGACCCAGTACTTC
CASRPNRGQETQYF
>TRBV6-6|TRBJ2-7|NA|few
TGTGCCAGCAGTCAAGCGGAGGGGCCTTACGAGCAGTACTTC
CASSQAEGPYEQYF
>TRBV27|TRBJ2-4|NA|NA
TGTGCCAGCCGTAGGAGTACCAAAAACATTCAGTACTTC
CASRRSTKNIQYF
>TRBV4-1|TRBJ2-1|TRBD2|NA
TGCGCCAGCAGCCCAATTCTAGCGGGGGGGGATAGTTTCCGAAATGAGCAGTTCTTC
CASSPILAGGDSFRNEQFF
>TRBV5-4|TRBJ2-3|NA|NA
TGTGCCAGCAGCCGTCAACAACGCGACACAGATACGCAGTATTTT
CASSRQQRDTDTQYF
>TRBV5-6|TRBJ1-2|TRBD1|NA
TGTGCCAGCAGCTGGACGGGACAGGGAGGAGACTATGGCTACACCTTC
CASSWTGQGGDYGYTF
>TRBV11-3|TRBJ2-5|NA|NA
TGTGCCAGCAGCCGCTTCTTTGGACGAGAGGAGGAGACCCAGTACTTC
CASSRFFGREEETQYF